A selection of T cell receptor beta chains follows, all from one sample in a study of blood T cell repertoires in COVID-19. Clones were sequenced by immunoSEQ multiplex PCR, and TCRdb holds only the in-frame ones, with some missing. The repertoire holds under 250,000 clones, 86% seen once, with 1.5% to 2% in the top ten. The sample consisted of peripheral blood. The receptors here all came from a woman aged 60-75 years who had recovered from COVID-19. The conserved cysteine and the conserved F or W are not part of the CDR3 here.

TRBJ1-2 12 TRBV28 ASKPGGDSGGYT
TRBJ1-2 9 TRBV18 ASSNRGGYT
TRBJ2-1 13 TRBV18 ASSWGTGEYNEQF
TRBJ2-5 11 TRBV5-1 ASSLSGKETQY
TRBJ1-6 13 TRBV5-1 ASSLMGGENSPLH
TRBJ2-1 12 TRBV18 ASSPRSSYNEQF
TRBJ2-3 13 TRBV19 ASSISAGLADTQY
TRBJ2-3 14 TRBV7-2 ASSPSSQGVTDTQY
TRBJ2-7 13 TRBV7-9 ASSPRTATSYEQY
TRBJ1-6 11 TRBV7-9 ASSGQGYSPLH
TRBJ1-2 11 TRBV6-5 ASPPRFPRDGT
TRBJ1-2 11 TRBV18 ASSPREGGGYT
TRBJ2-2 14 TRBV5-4 ASSLGGTMNTGELF
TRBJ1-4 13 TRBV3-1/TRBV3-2 ASSRTDRVDEKLF
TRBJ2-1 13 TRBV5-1 ASSLTVSSYNEQF
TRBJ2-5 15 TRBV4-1 ASSQDLRTGEQETQY
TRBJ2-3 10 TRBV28 ATRSGVDTQY
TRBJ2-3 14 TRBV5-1 ASSLAALAGTDTQY
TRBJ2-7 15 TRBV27 ASSPPRGDRNSYEQY
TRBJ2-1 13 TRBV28 ASLVRTGAYNEQF
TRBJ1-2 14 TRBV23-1 ASPPEGTGKGQGYT
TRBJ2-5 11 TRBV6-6 ASSPGQMETQY
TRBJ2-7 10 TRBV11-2 ASSQGHNEQY
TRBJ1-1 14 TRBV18 ASSIRGQPRDTEAF
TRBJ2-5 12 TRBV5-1 ASRSGLAEETQY
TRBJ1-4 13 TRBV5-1 ASRETGAVNEKLF
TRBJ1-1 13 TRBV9 ASSVGLAGHTEAF
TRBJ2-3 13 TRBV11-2 ASSLTGGAGDTQY
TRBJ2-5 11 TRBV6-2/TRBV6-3 ASSYGREGTQY
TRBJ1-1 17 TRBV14 ASSQDRAGGTGFGTEAF
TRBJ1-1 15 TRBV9 ASSPRAEQQLNTEAF
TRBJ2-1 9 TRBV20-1 SASWAGGLF
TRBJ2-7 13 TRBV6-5 ASSPWTGSSYEQY
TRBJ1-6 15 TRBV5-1 ASSLAGGGEPDSPLH
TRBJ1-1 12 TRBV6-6 ASSVEAGGTEAF
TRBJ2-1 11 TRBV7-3 ASSLKSYNEQF
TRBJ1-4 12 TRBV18 ASSPQGEIVELF
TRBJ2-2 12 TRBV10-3 AISAGTSSGELF
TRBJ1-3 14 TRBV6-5 ASSYQQINSGNTIY
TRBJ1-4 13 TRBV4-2 ASTWRADPNEKLF
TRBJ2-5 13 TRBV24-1 ATSDFDRAAETQY
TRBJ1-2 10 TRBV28 ASSFGQYGYT
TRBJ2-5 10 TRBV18 ASSPRQETQY
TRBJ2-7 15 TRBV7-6 ASSSLAGGPFAYEQY
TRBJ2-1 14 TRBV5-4 ASSQSGGPLYNEQF
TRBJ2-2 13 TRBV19 ASSVGTGHTGELF
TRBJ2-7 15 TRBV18 ASSPMKWYRSSYEQY
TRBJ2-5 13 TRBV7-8 ASSFWRGLQETQY
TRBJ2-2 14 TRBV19 ASSITGIVLTGELF
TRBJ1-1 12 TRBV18 ASSRGGRDTEAF
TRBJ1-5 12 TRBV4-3 ASSQGVFNQPQH
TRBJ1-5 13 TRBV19 ASSFGRGSNQPQH
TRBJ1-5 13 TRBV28 ASSALGLSNQPQH
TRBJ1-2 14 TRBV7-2 ASSLVTGSLSYGYT
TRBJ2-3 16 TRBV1 TSSQQYRDFECTDTQY
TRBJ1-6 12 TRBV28 ASGAGGLYSPLH
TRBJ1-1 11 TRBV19 ASSISGNTEAF
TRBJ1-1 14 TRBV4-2 ASSQGYQGGGTSAF
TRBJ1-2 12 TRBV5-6 ASSIRTGGGGYT
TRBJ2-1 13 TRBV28 ASSSPGLVYNEQF